This is a list of T cell receptor beta chains from one sample in a study of early T cells in non-severe SARS-CoV-2 infection. TCRdb itself ran the 5' RACE reads through MiXCR, one entry per CDR3 protein. The profile covers roughly 50,000 distinct CDR3 sequences, with roughly 9.8% appearing a single time and roughly 8.3% taken by the ten largest. Sequencing was carried out using whole blood. These receptors originate from an adult who was a healthcare worker with PCR-confirmed SARS-CoV-2 infection or an uninfected control (not recorded which). The CDR3 runs from the conserved cysteine through the conserved F or W. D genes are given only for firm matches. A clone size is listed for some rows: how often the clone was seen (once, few, many), or a class if it is expanded.

j_call,v_call,clone_size,d_call,cdr3_aa,cdr3_nt
TRBJ2-1,TRBV4-1,NA,TRBD2,CASSRGLAGGSSYNEQFF,TGCGCCAGCAGCCGAGGACTAGCGGGGGGCAGCTCCTACAATGAGCAGTTCTTC
TRBJ1-1,TRBV6-1,few,NA,CASSAGSWSTEAFF,TGTGCCAGCAGTGCGGGCAGTTGGAGCACTGAAGCTTTCTTT
TRBJ1-1,TRBV30,NA,NA,CAYYENTEAFF,TGTGCCTACTATGAAAACACTGAAGCTTTCTTT
TRBJ2-7,TRBV25-1,many,NA,CASSAGGTLGYEQYF,TGTGCCAGCAGCGCCGGCGGGACACTAGGCTACGAGCAGTACTTC
TRBJ2-5,TRBV3-1,many,NA,CASSDDARTATLTQYF,TGTGCCAGCAGCGATGATGCTCGGACGGCCACCCTGACCCAGTACTTC
TRBJ2-3,TRBV29-1,many,NA,CSAKDRWYTQYF,TGCAGCGCTAAGGATCGGTGGTATACGCAGTATTTT
TRBJ1-1,TRBV6-5,many,NA,CASSYGLYMNTEAFF,TGTGCCAGCAGTTACGGGCTCTATATGAACACTGAAGCTTTCTTT
TRBJ1-1,TRBV7-2,NA,NA,CASSLGRQNTEAFF,TGTGCCAGCAGCTTAGGACGTCAGAACACTGAAGCTTTCTTT
TRBJ2-2,TRBV29-1,few,NA,CSVDLGQTNTGELFF,TGCAGCGTTGACCTAGGACAGACGAACACCGGGGAGCTGTTTTTT
TRBJ1-2,TRBV6-1,many,TRBD1,CASRAQGFYGYTF,TGTGCCAGCAGGGCACAGGGGTTCTATGGCTACACCTTC
TRBJ2-1,TRBV18,many,NA,CASSPLGERYNEQFF,TGTGCCAGCTCACCGTTGGGAGAACGCTACAATGAGCAGTTCTTC
TRBJ2-1,TRBV7-2,NA,TRBD2,CASSRESDGRLAGNNEQFF,TGTGCCAGCAGCCGGGAATCGGACGGCCGACTAGCGGGTAACAATGAGCAGTTCTTC
TRBJ2-1,TRBV6-5,many,NA,CASSYSGRMYNEQFF,TGTGCCAGCAGTTACTCGGGACGCATGTACAATGAGCAGTTCTTC
TRBJ1-1,TRBV5-1,many,TRBD1,CASSLDRGQDTEAFF,TGCGCCAGCAGCTTAGACAGGGGGCAAGACACTGAAGCTTTCTTT
TRBJ1-5,TRBV28,NA,NA,CASSLMGARNQPQHF,TGTGCCAGCAGTTTGATGGGGGCGCGGAATCAGCCCCAGCATTTT